Each of the 32 T cell receptor beta chains below was sequenced from the same sample in a study of T cells in Graves' hyperthyroidism and ophthalmopathy (dated by TCRdb to about 2019). Preparation of the library involved multiplex PCR. Instrument used: Illumina HiSeq 2000. TCR beta CDR3 regions were amplified from RNA transcripts. For the first round of RT-PCR on the TCR CDR3, the HTBI primer set was used together with the Qiagen OneStep RT-PCR kit. TCRdb trimmed the raw reads at Q25, called clones with MiXCR and kept productive beta chains. Rows are unified per CDR3 protein, each entry keeping the most common DNA and genes. The sample table contains approximately 300,000 distinct CDR3 sequences; only one count was recorded for about 19% of them. The ten largest clones add up to just under 40% of the sample. The material sequenced was blood. These receptors were obtained from a man in his fifties with Graves' ophthalmopathy.

The CDR3 DNA is TGTGCCAGCAGCCAAAACCCGGGAACTGGAAACACCATATATTTT. It yields the protein CASSQNPGTGNTIYF. The J gene is TRBJ1-3, the V gene TRBV7-6; D unclear. Trimming took 5 bases from V and 2 from J, leaving 13 bases between them. The CDR3 length is 15 residues. Germline V gene data show CDR1 as SGHVS and CDR2 as FNYEAQ.

J is TRBJ2-1 and V is TRBV10-1, with unresolved D. With the DNA end fitting TRBJ2-7 better, the J assignment may be wrong. The CDR3 spans 13 residues. The V gene's germline CDR1 is WNHNN and CDR2 SYGVQD (reference sequence). CDR3 in amino acids: CASSAYYDNEQYF. In DNA, the CDR3 is TGCGCCAGCAGTGCATACTACGACAATGAGCAGTACTTC.

J is TRBJ2-2 and V is TRBV7-6, with TRBD2 matching over 7 bases. The V and J ends lost 6 bases and 4 bases, in that order; junction bases with no gene match: 8. Germline CDR1 and CDR2: SGHVS and FNYEAQ. There are 15 residues in the CDR3. Here the CDR3 reads CASRTGGEITGELFF. The CDR3 bases are TGTGCCAGCAGGACTGGGGGGGAGATCACCGGGGAGCTGTTTTTT.

This clonotype was counted at least ten times. The rearrangement uses TRBV2 and TRBJ2-5; D not resolved. With 4 bases removed from V and 6 bases from J, the gap between germline ends came to 6 bases. Germline V gene sequence: CDR1 SNHLY, CDR2 FYNNEI. The CDR3 extends over 11 amino acids. In nucleotides, the CDR3 is TGTGCCAGCAGTGTATTGCAGACCCAGTACTTC. It translates to CASSVLQTQYF.

This clonotype was detected many times. This chain uses TRBV2 with TRBJ2-7; 11 bases line up with TRBD1. This CDR3 contains 14 residues. The J segment lost 6 bases and the V segment lost 7 bases, leaving 8 bases of the junction unmatched. Germline V gene data show CDR1 as SNHLY and CDR2 as FYNNEI. The CDR3 loop reads CASTEVGTGGEQYF. The CDR3 DNA reads as TGTGCCAGCACCGAGGTTGGGACAGGGGGCGAGCAGTACTTC.

This clonotype was observed at least ten times. This chain joins TRBV20-1 and TRBJ2-5; the D is unclear. The CDR3 loop spans 14 amino acids. Germline values: CDR1 DFQATT, CDR2 SNEGSKA (reference sequence). Trimming left V 4 bases short and J 5 bases short, with 17 bases between. The CDR3 loop reads CSAILNTLGETQYF. The CDR3 region has the DNA TGCAGTGCTATACTTAATACTCTTGGGGAGACCCAGTACTTC.

The chain carries TRBV28 and TRBJ1-1; no definite D call. The germline V and J ends were trimmed by 2 bases and 4 bases, with 8 bases remaining between them. The CDR3 covers 13 residues. From germline, CDR1 is MDHEN and CDR2 SYDVKM. CDR3 nucleotides: TGTGCCAGCAGTTTAGACTTGGTCACTGAAGCTTTCTTT. Translated, it gives CASSLDLVTEAFF. Full variable domain (missing parts from reference TRBV28 and TRBJ1-1): DVKVTQSSRYLVKRTGEKVFLECVQDMDHENMFWYRQDPGLGLRLIYFSYDVKMKEKGDIPEGYSVSREKKERFSLILESASTNQTSMYLCASSLDLVTEAFFGQGTRLTVV.

This clonotype has at least ten counts. The rearrangement joins TRBV12-3 or TRBV12-4 to TRBJ1-1; D call uncertain. The CDR3 is 14 amino acids. V was pared by 1 base and J by 5 bases, with 11 bases between. CDR3 in DNA: TGTGCCAGCAGTTTAGACCCACAGAGGACTGAAGCTTTCTTT. Amino acid sequence: CASSLDPQRTEAFF.

This clonotype was counted between two and nine times. No DNA is shown, since the ends of the CDR3 on it are uncertain; the CDR3 is the one TCRdb lists. The J gene is TRBJ2-3, the V gene TRBV7-2; TRBD1 reflects the table's D call only, with no check against the DNA. Germline CDR1 is SGHTA and CDR2 is FQGNSA. The CDR3 length is 16 residues, termini included. CDR3 protein: CASSMKQGFLADTQYF.

At least ten counts were recorded for this clonotype. The V gene is TRBV11-2, the J gene TRBJ2-1; D possibly matches TRBD1 or TRBD2 (6 bases each). Trimming took 1 base from V and 9 from J, leaving 13 bases between them. Germline CDR1 reads SGHAT; CDR2 reads FQNNGV. CDR3 size: 14 residues. Here the CDR3 DNA reads TGTGCCAGCAGCTTAGGGGGGGCCCTAGGTGAGCAGTTCTTC. Encoded protein: CASSLGGALGEQFF.

The sample holds a few counts of this clonotype. A much larger clone lies one base from this, so it may be a read error. CDR3 sequence reads: CSARLSSGRAAEQFF. The CDR3 nucleotides are TGCAGTGCTAGACTATCTAGCGGGAGGGCCGCTGAGCAGTTCTTC. This chain links TRBV20-1 with TRBJ2-1, with TRBD2 matching over 12 bases. The J segment lost 9 bases and the V segment lost 2 bases, leaving 8 bases of the junction unmatched. CDR3 length equals 15 residues. Germline CDR1 DFQATT, CDR2 SNEGSKA (reference sequence).

The V and J genes are TRBV27 and TRBJ1-4; D is undetermined. Germline assignment: CDR1 MNHEY and CDR2 SMNVEV (reference sequence). Trimming cost V 6 bases and J 4 bases, with 12 bases left between them. The CDR3 totals 14 residues. The CDR3 spells CASSSAEYNEKLFF. CDR3 coding DNA: TGTGCCAGCAGCTCGGCAGAGTATAATGAAAAACTGTTTTTT.

This clonotype has a handful of counts. The chain combines TRBV6-4 with TRBJ2-7; maybe TRBD1 (5 bases). Trimming pared 0 bases from V and 5 bases from J, leaving 14 bases between. CDR3 size: 15 residues. The V gene's germline CDR1 is MRHNA and CDR2 SNTAGT. CDR3 sequence: CASSDSNRGRHEQYF. CDR3 nucleotide sequence: TGTGCCAGCAGTGACTCGAATAGGGGTAGGCACGAGCAGTACTTC.

This clonotype was recorded at least ten times. Here the CDR3 DNA reads TGTGCCAGCAGTGCAGACAGGGGAGGCGAGCAGTACTTC. Protein sequence: CASSADRGGEQYF. The V gene is TRBV6-1, the J gene TRBJ2-7, with 8 bases that match TRBD1. V lost 4 bases and J lost 6; bases outside the gene matches: 5. This CDR3 contains 13 residues. Germline CDR1 reads MNHNS; CDR2 reads SASEGT.

This clonotype has a count of ten or more. V gene TRBV24-1 combines with J gene TRBJ2-5, with D tentatively TRBD2 (6 bases). The V gene's germline CDR1 is KGHDR and CDR2 SFDVKD. Trimming shortened V by 3 bases and J by 4 bases, and 20 bases separated the two germline ends. This CDR3 comprises 17 residues. CDR3 in amino acids: CATSDPQPGLNLETQYF. As DNA, the CDR3 is TGTGCCACCAGTGATCCCCAGCCGGGACTTAACTTAGAGACCCAGTACTTC.

This clonotype appeared many times. The V gene is TRBV3-1, the J gene TRBJ2-7; the match to TRBD2 covers 8 bases. The CDR3 runs 15 residues. V trimming: 4 bases; J trimming: 3 bases; junction bases outside the gene matches: 8. The germline gives CDR1 LGHDT, CDR2 YNNKEL (reference sequence). The CDR3 nucleotides are TGTGCCAGCAGCCCCCTGGGAAGCGGGAGCTACGAGCAGTACTTC. Translating gives CASSPLGSGSYEQYF.

The chain joins TRBV19 to TRBJ2-7; D perhaps matches TRBD1 (6 bases). The germline V gene encodes CDR1 LNHDA and CDR2 SQIVND (reference sequence). The V end was cut by 6 bases, the J end by 2 bases, with 17 bases between. CDR3 length: 15 residues. The CDR3 protein is CASSLLPGQTYEQYF. CDR3 sequence (DNA): TGTGCCAGTAGCCTACTACCGGGACAAACCTACGAGCAGTACTTC.

This clonotype has a count of ten or more. The chain uses TRBV3-1 and TRBJ2-7, with D hard to call. This CDR3 has 13 residues. Trimming shortened V by 4 bases and J by 0 bases, and 7 bases separated the two germline ends. CDR1 and CDR2 from the germline V gene are LGHDT and YNNKEL (reference sequence). CDR3: CASSLTASYEQYF. The CDR3 region has the DNA TGTGCCAGCAGCCTAACAGCCTCCTACGAGCAGTACTTC.

This clonotype came up a few times. This chain connects TRBV7-2 to TRBJ2-5, with unresolved D. Trimming left V 1 base short and J 5 bases short, with 8 bases between. Germline CDR1 SGHTA, CDR2 FQGNSA. The CDR3 is 13 residues long. The CDR3 coding sequence is TGTGCCAGCAGCTTAGGGATCCGGGAGACCCAGTACTTC. Translation gives CASSLGIRETQYF.

This clonotype was seen at least ten times. The V call is TRBV20-1, the J call TRBJ2-7, with 7 bases that match TRBD1. The CDR3 is 14 amino acids. The V and J ends lost 3 bases and 2 bases, in that order; junction bases with no gene match: 7. CDR1 DFQATT and CDR2 SNEGSKA come from the germline V gene (reference sequence). CDR3 sequence (DNA): TGCAGTGCTAGCCCCCGGGACAGCCCCTACGAGCAGTACTTC. This encodes CSASPRDSPYEQYF.

This clonotype turned up a few times. This chain joins TRBV4-1 and TRBJ2-6; D is uncertain. V was cut by 0 bases and J by 4 bases, with 4 bases left in between. This CDR3 spans 14 amino acids. CDR1 and CDR2 from the germline V gene are MGHRA and YSYEKL. The DNA of the CDR3 is TGCGCCAGCAGCCAAGAACGGGGGGCCAACGTCCTGACTTTC. It encodes CASSQERGANVLTF.

The table lists this clonotype with many counts. The chain joins TRBV30 to TRBJ2-2; 8 bases are shared with TRBD2. The length of the CDR3 is 14 residues. Germline V gene sequence: CDR1 GTSNPN, CDR2 SVGIG (reference sequence). V gave up 3 bases and J gave up 4 bases; unmatched junction bases: 4. The CDR3 bases are TGTGCCTGGAGGCCCAGCGGGAGCACCGGGGAGCTGTTTTTT. Translation: CAWRPSGSTGELFF.

This clonotype has ten or more counts. The V and J genes are TRBV28 and TRBJ2-3; TRBD1 agrees at 12 bases. Germline-derived CDR1 and CDR2 are MDHEN and SYDVKM. With 3 bases clipped from V and 2 bases from J, the junction kept 15 bases outside the gene matches. This CDR3 is 20 amino acids long. The CDR3 DNA reads TGTGCCAGCAGTTTCCCGGGACAGGGGGCGTGGAGAGTGGCCACAGATACGCAGTATTTT. As protein: CASSFPGQGAWRVATDTQYF. The complete variable domain, with remaining parts taken from reference TRBV28 and TRBJ2-3, reads DVKVTQSSRYLVKRTGEKVFLECVQDMDHENMFWYRQDPGLGLRLIYFSYDVKMKEKGDIPEGYSVSREKKERFSLILESASTNQTSMYLCASSFPGQGAWRVATDTQYFGPGTRLTVL.

This chain joins TRBV19 and TRBJ1-4, with 9 bases that match TRBD1. The ends lost 4 bases at V and 5 bases at J; junction bases unmatched: 11. The CDR3 is 17 amino acids. Germline CDR1 and CDR2: LNHDA and SQIVND (reference sequence). This chain's CDR3 is CASSKSPQGARNEKLFF. The DNA of the CDR3 is TGTGCCAGTAGTAAAAGCCCACAGGGGGCGCGGAATGAAAAACTGTTTTTT.

The chain links TRBV11-2 to TRBJ1-3, with D perhaps TRBD1 (5 bases). Trimming left V 3 bases short and J 3 bases short, with 9 bases between. This CDR3 region has 14 residues. The germline V gene encodes CDR1 SGHAT and CDR2 FQNNGV. Written as DNA, the CDR3 is TGTGCCAGCAGCTTCGGGGGGGTTGGAAACACCATATATTTT. Encoded protein: CASSFGGVGNTIYF.

This clonotype was detected a few times. The chain carries TRBV4-1 and TRBJ2-1; D unresolved. Germline CDR1 reads MGHRA; CDR2 reads YSYEKL. The V gene lost 3 bases and the J gene lost 0 bases, with 3 bases spanning the gap. The CDR3 extends over 13 amino acids. CDR3 bases: TGCGCCAGCAGCCACCCCTCCTACAATGAGCAGTTCTTC. Amino acid sequence: CASSHPSYNEQFF.

The chain has TRBV6-5 and TRBJ2-4; TRBD1 matches 9 bases. Germline V gene data show CDR1 as MNHEY and CDR2 as SVGAGI. The V gene end was trimmed by 6 bases and the J gene end by 8 bases; junction bases not matched to a gene: 8. The CDR3 loop spans 14 amino acids. CDR3 in DNA: TGTGCCAGCAGCTTAGACAGGGGGGGGGACATTCAGTACTTC. As protein: CASSLDRGGDIQYF.

This clonotype was picked up many times. The rearrangement joins TRBV6-1 to TRBJ1-1; TRBD1 might be the D (6 bases). Germline V gene sequence: CDR1 MNHNS, CDR2 SASEGT. CDR3 length: 15 amino acids. V shed 5 bases and J shed 0 bases, with 13 bases lying between them. DNA of the CDR3: TGTGCCAGCAGTTTCAGACGGGACATGAACACTGAAGCTTTCTTT. Amino acid sequence: CASSFRRDMNTEAFF.

V gene TRBV7-8 combines with J gene TRBJ2-4; 8 bases are shared with TRBD2. Trimming took 1 base from V and 2 from J; bases not matched to a gene: 4. From germline, CDR1 is SGHVS and CDR2 FQNEAQ. CDR3 length: 16 amino acids. The CDR3 sequence: CASSLGRTSSKNIQYF. The CDR3 coding sequence is TGTGCCAGCAGCTTAGGACGGACTAGCTCCAAAAACATTCAGTACTTC.

In its sample, this clonotype was seen many times. The chain joins TRBV2 to TRBJ1-2; the D gene is possibly TRBD1 (5 bases). Trimming stripped 3 bases from V and 4 bases from J, with 15 bases between. The CDR3 is 15 residues long. The germline gives CDR1 SNHLY, CDR2 FYNNEI. This CDR3 reads CASSDSPRASYGYTF. The CDR3 DNA reads TGTGCCAGCAGTGATAGCCCCAGGGCCTCCTATGGCTACACCTTC. The full variable domain, completed using reference TRBV2 and TRBJ1-2, is EPEVTQTPSHQVTQMGQEVILRCVPISNHLYFYWYRQILGQKVEFLVSFYNNEISEKSEIFDDQFSVERPDGSNFTLKIRSTKLEDSAMYFCASSDSPRASYGYTFGSGTRLTVV.

This clonotype was recorded many times. V and J are TRBV7-9 and TRBJ2-3; 7 bases line up with TRBD2. After removal of 4 bases from V and 0 bases from J, the junction contained 4 bases not matched to a gene. Germline V gene data show CDR1 as SEHNR and CDR2 as FQNEAQ (reference sequence). This CDR3 spans 15 amino acids. CDR3 sequence (DNA): TGTGCCAGCAGCTCGACTAGCCGGAGCACAGATACGCAGTATTTT. Protein: CASSSTSRSTDTQYF.

This clonotype has a handful of counts. The chain couples TRBV28 to TRBJ2-1; 8 positions match TRBD2. The CDR3 extends over 16 amino acids. V shed 3 bases, J shed 7 bases, and the junction held 11 bases outside the gene matches. CDR1 and CDR2 from the germline V gene are MDHEN and SYDVKM. CDR3 region: CASSLGTSGLRNEQFF. CDR3 sequence (DNA): TGTGCCAGCAGTTTGGGCACTAGCGGCCTAAGGAATGAGCAGTTCTTC.